This entry describes one T cell receptor beta chain. The antigen is not known. The sample comes from a study of shared clonotypes between healthy human individuals. Overall study results and limits: The four-donor shared clonotypes exceeded non-shared clonotypes in generation probability, with non-shared ones scoring lower.

The V end lost 3 bases, the J end lost 1 base, and 13 bases lay between the germline ends. Germline V lookup: CDR1 ENHRY, CDR2 SYGVKD. CDR3 length: 16 amino acids. Profiled with immunoSEQ multiplex PCR; TCRdb holds only in-frame clones, not every one. The sample yields under 350,000 clones, over 75% seen once. CD45RO+ cells went into CD8 memory alongside CCR7-negative CD45RA+ TemRA cells. Sequencing was done on a sample of memory CD8+ T cells sorted from blood. Stated subset: CD45RO+ cells pooled with CCR7-negative TemRA cells. The J gene is TRBJ1-5, the V gene TRBV10-3; D may be TRBD1 (5 bases). The receptor was isolated from a man younger than 35 in good health. The CDR3 DNA reads as TGTGCCATCAGTGATCCAACCCGGGACAGCAATCAGCCCCAGCATTTT. Protein: CAISDPTRDSNQPQHF.